A selection of T cell receptor beta chains follows, all from one sample in a study of cytomegalovirus exposure and HLA in healthy donors. Measured with immunoSEQ multiplex PCR; TCRdb has only the in-frame clones, and not every one. The table shows some 170,000 clones, with roughly 89% occurring only once. Source material: PBMCs. The receptors stem from a woman aged 25 to 39 in good health and CMV-seronegative. The CDR3 runs from the conserved cysteine through the conserved F or W. Each record gives: D gene, J gene, V gene, clone size, CDR3 protein, CDR3 DNA. A D gene is named only where the DNA matches it firmly. Only part of the rows carry a size: once, few, many, or a class if the clone is expanded.

>TRBD2|TRBJ2-3|TRBV7-2|.
CASSRATKGLASTDTQYF
TGTGCCAGCAGCCGAGCTACGAAAGGACTAGCGAGCACAGATACGCAGTATTTT
>.|TRBJ2-7|TRBV10-3|.
CAIREEARDEQYF
TGTGCCATCAGAGAGGAGGCGAGGGACGAGCAGTACTTC
>.|TRBJ2-1|TRBV9|few
CASSVSGPGEPYNEQFF
TGTGCCAGCAGCGTCAGTGGTCCGGGGGAACCCTACAATGAGCAGTTCTTC
>.|TRBJ1-2|TRBV29-1|.
CSVEVSAGNGYTF
TGCAGCGTTGAAGTGTCGGCAGGGAATGGCTACACCTTC
>TRBD2|TRBJ2-1|TRBV9|.
CASSEGLAGRYAYNEQFF
TGTGCCAGCAGCGAGGGACTAGCGGGGCGCTACGCCTACAATGAGCAGTTCTTC
>TRBD2|TRBJ2-1|TRBV5-6|.
CASSFLSGLAHEQFF
TGTGCCAGCAGCTTCTTATCGGGACTAGCGCATGAGCAGTTCTTC
>.|TRBJ1-4|TRBV4-1|.
CASSQDPQGTNEKLFF
TGCGCCAGCAGCCAAGACCCCCAGGGAACTAATGAAAAACTGTTTTTT
>TRBD1|TRBJ2-3|TRBV4-1|.
CASSLQGGQAISTDTQYF
TGCGCCAGCAGCCTCCAAGGGGGACAGGCTATTAGCACAGATACGCAGTATTTT
>.|TRBJ1-5|TRBV5-1|few
CASREYSNQPQHF
TGCGCCAGCAGGGAGTATAGCAATCAGCCCCAGCATTTT
>TRBD1|TRBJ1-6|TRBV6-5|few
CASRRTGGGSPLHF
TGTGCCAGCAGGCGGACAGGGGGTGGTTCACCCCTCCACTTT
>.|TRBJ1-2|TRBV5-1|.
CASSGGLGNHPLGYTF
TGCGCCAGCAGCGGAGGGCTAGGGAACCATCCGCTGGGCTACACCTTC
>TRBD1|TRBJ1-1|TRBV7-2|.
CASSLKTGLAAEAFF
TGTGCCAGCAGCTTAAAGACAGGGCTTGCTGCTGAAGCTTTCTTT
>.|TRBJ1-1|TRBV6-1|.
CASSDRDYNTEAFF
TGTGCCAGCAGTGACAGGGACTATAACACTGAAGCTTTCTTT